The 23 T cell receptor beta chains presented below share a single source sample, sequenced in a study of CD8 T cells in Susac syndrome. With random hexamers, roughly 0.45 to 1 ug RNA was reverse transcribed. Each CDR3 protein is one row after TCRdb ran MiXCR on the immunoSEQ multiplex PCR reads. The top ten hold roughly 0.072% of the sample, which has about 250,000 distinct CDR3 sequences, approximately 92% seen once. Sequencing was carried out using CD4+ T cells from PBMCs. Source of these receptors: a human donor with multiple sclerosis.

The chain carries TRBV12-3 or TRBV12-4 and TRBJ1-1, with TRBD1 as a possible D gene (5 bases). Trimming pared 7 bases from V and 1 base from J, leaving 16 bases between. The CDR3 sequence is 15 residues long. Written as DNA, the CDR3 is TGTGCCAGCACCCGGCGGGGGATGGGGAACACTGAAGCTTTCTTT. This translates into CASTRRGMGNTEAFF.

The chain has TRBV23-1 and TRBJ1-2, with D possibly matching TRBD1 (5 bases). TRBV23-1 falls under the ORF class, with uncertain function. The CDR3 length is 14 residues. Trimming stripped 6 bases from V and 3 bases from J, with 14 bases between. The CDR3 sequence is CASRLLWGDYGYTF. CDR3 nucleotide sequence: TGCGCCAGCAGACTGCTTTGGGGGGACTATGGCTACACCTTC.

This chain joins TRBV10-3 and TRBJ2-1; TRBD2 aligns across 11 bases. This CDR3 has 18 amino acids. Germline V lookup: CDR1 ENHRY, CDR2 SYGVKD. V gave up 7 bases and J gave up 5 bases; unmatched junction bases: 16. CDR3 DNA sequence: TGTGCCATCAACCACCCTTCAGGGACGGGACTAGCGGACAATGAGCAGTTCTTC. This translates into CAINHPSGTGLADNEQFF.

V usage is TRBV2 and J usage is TRBJ2-4; no clear D. Germline loops: CDR1 SNHLY, CDR2 FYNNEI. V lost 2 bases and J lost 0, with 5 bases in between. The length of the CDR3 is 14 residues. DNA of the CDR3: TGTGCCAGCAGTGAACTCCTAGCCAAAAACATTCAGTACTTC. Its translation: CASSELLAKNIQYF.

This chain connects TRBV7-9 to TRBJ1-1; weak D call: TRBD1 (6 bases). The CDR3 is 15 amino acids. Germline CDR1 reads SEHNR; CDR2 reads FQNEAQ (reference sequence). Trimming took off 3 bases at V and 4 bases at J, with 15 bases between the two ends. As DNA, the CDR3 is TGTGCCAGCAGCTTTGGGGGCGGGGGACTCACTGAAGCTTTCTTT. This gives the protein CASSFGGGGLTEAFF.

The chain recombines TRBV9 with TRBJ2-1, with D perhaps matching TRBD2 (6 bases). This CDR3 has 15 amino acids. Looked up from germline, CDR1 is SGDLS and CDR2 is YYNGEE. V dropped 4 bases and J dropped 3 bases, with 14 bases sitting between them. The CDR3, as DNA: TGTGCCAGCAGCCCCGGCCTGGGGGGCTACAATGAGCAGTTCTTC. The encoded protein is CASSPGLGGYNEQFF. Filled out from reference TRBV9 and TRBJ2-1, the complete variable domain reads DSGVTQTPKHLITATGQRVTLRCSPRSGDLSVYWYQQSLDQGLQFLIQYYNGEERAKGNILERFSAQQFPDLHSELNLSSLELGDSALYFCASSPGLGGYNEQFFGPGTRLTVL.

The CDR3 bases are TGTGCCAGCTCAACCGCGGTCGACACTGAAGCTTTCTTT. Translating it yields CASSTAVDTEAFF. This chain joins TRBV18 and TRBJ1-1; D remains unclear. The CDR3 totals 13 residues. The germline CDR1 and CDR2 sequences are KGHSH and LQKENI. The V gene lost 5 bases and the J gene lost 3 bases, with 10 bases spanning the gap.

The J gene is TRBJ2-1, the V gene TRBV3-1; 9 positions agree with TRBD2. Unmatched junction bases numbered 2, after V lost 1 base and J lost 7 bases. This CDR3 contains 14 residues. Germline V lookup: CDR1 LGHDT, CDR2 YNNKEL (reference sequence). The CDR3: CASSQASGMNEQFF. The DNA for the CDR3 is TGTGCCAGCAGCCAAGCTAGCGGGATGAATGAGCAGTTCTTC.

The chain carries TRBV28 and TRBJ1-2; TRBD1 might be the D (5 bases). The CDR3 spans 12 residues. V shed 8 bases and J shed 8 bases, with 15 bases lying between them. CDR1 is MDHEN, CDR2 SYDVKM, per germline. For the CDR3, the DNA is TGTGCCAGCGCTTCTGGTCAGGGCGGCTACACCTTC. Its protein is CASASGQGGYTF.

The chain combines TRBV5-4 with TRBJ2-3, with 10 bases lining up with TRBD2. The V segment lost 5 bases and the J segment 7 bases; nucleotides outside the gene matches: 10. Germline assignment: CDR1 SGHNT and CDR2 YYREEE (reference sequence). CDR3 size: 15 residues. The CDR3 protein is CASRQAGGPVYTQYF. The CDR3 DNA follows: TGTGCCAGCAGACAAGCGGGAGGGCCGGTATATACGCAGTATTTT.

The rearrangement links TRBV6-1 to TRBJ1-2; the D gene is possibly TRBD1 (6 bases). The V end lost 0 bases, the J end lost 8 bases, and 10 bases lay between the germline ends. Germline V gives CDR1 MNHNS, CDR2 SASEGT. CDR3 length: 13 residues. CDR3 region: CASSEARGGGYTF. The DNA for the CDR3 is TGTGCCAGCAGTGAAGCCAGGGGAGGAGGCTACACCTTC.

The V gene is TRBV7-9, the J gene TRBJ1-6; possibly TRBD1 for D (5 bases). This CDR3 spans 17 amino acids. The V end lost 5 bases, the J end lost 7 bases, and 21 bases lay between the germline ends. Germline V CDR1 and CDR2: SEHNR, FQNEAQ (reference sequence). This chain's CDR3 is CASSQYTGRTPNSPLHF. The DNA for the CDR3 is TGTGCCAGCAGCCAATACACGGGACGAACCCCAAATTCACCCCTCCACTTT.

The rearrangement joins TRBV5-4 to TRBJ1-1, with TRBD1 matching 10 bases. V was clipped by 4 bases and J by 7 bases; unmatched bases: 7. Germline lookup yields CDR1 SGHNT and CDR2 YYREEE (reference sequence). CDR3 length: 14 amino acids. CDR3 amino acids: CASSPGQGSFEAFF. The DNA of the CDR3 is TGTGCCAGCAGCCCGGGACAGGGGTCCTTTGAAGCTTTCTTT.

The chain recombines TRBV12-3 or TRBV12-4 with TRBJ2-7; 7 bases are a match to TRBD1. This CDR3 has 14 amino acids. V lost 7 bases, J lost 0 bases, and 6 bases stayed unmatched. In nucleotides, the CDR3 is TGTGCCAGCACCCGGACAGGAAGCTCCTACGAGCAGTACGTC. Encoded protein: CASTRTGSSYEQYV.

The V call is TRBV29-1, the J call TRBJ1-1, with a weak D call TRBD1 (6 bases). CDR1 is SQVTM and CDR2 is ANQGSEA in the germline V gene. The V and J ends lost 7 bases and 7 bases respectively, with 16 bases between them. This CDR3 is 12 amino acids long. The CDR3 DNA sequence: TGCAGCGCCGAGGGGGTCTCAGGTGAAGCTTTCTTT. Its translation is CSAEGVSGEAFF.

The V and J genes are TRBV6-5 and TRBJ1-2; D is ambiguous. The V end lost 6 bases, the J end lost 3 bases, and 11 bases lay between the germline ends. There are 13 residues in the CDR3. Germline CDR1 and CDR2: MNHEY and SVGAGI. The CDR3 nucleotides read TGTGCCAGCAGCCGACCCGGGGACTATGGCTACACCTTC. Residues: CASSRPGDYGYTF.

The gene calls are TRBV18 and TRBJ2-1, with D possibly TRBD2 on 7 matching bases. The V gene's germline CDR1 is KGHSH and CDR2 LQKENI. The CDR3 spans 16 residues. Deletions cut 8 bases from V and 1 base from J, with 18 bases between. The CDR3 is CASQRGGGGSYNEQFF. Here the CDR3 DNA reads TGTGCCAGCCAGAGGGGGGGCGGAGGATCCTACAATGAGCAGTTCTTC.

This sequence joins TRBV29-1 and TRBJ2-5, with TRBD1 identical over 11 bases. CDR1 and CDR2 (germline): SQVTM, ANQGSEA. V dropped 7 bases and J dropped 2; count of bases not matched to a gene: 3. The CDR3 is made up of 13 amino acids. The CDR3 DNA is TGCAGCGGCGGGACAGGGGGTCAAGAGACCCAGTACTTC. Translated: CSGGTGGQETQYF.

Only a few counts were recorded for this clonotype. The chain employs TRBV6-5 and TRBJ2-1, with 12 bases matching TRBD2. Unmatched junction bases numbered 3, after V lost 5 bases and J lost 4 bases. Germline values: CDR1 MNHEY, CDR2 SVGAGI. This CDR3 has 15 amino acids. The CDR3 is CASSQLAGGYNEQFF. As DNA, the CDR3 is TGTGCCAGCAGTCAGCTAGCGGGAGGGTACAATGAGCAGTTCTTC.

The chain recombines TRBV11-1 with TRBJ2-1; 10 nucleotides align to TRBD2. This CDR3 has 16 amino acids. J gave up 3 bases and V 1 base, and 3 bases lay outside the gene matches. Germline CDR1 SGHAT, CDR2 FQDESV (reference sequence). The CDR3 sequence: CASSLEASGGYNEQFF. The CDR3 DNA reads as TGTGCCAGCAGCTTAGAAGCTAGCGGGGGCTACAATGAGCAGTTCTTC.

The sample holds one count of this clonotype. The chain uses TRBV5-1 and TRBJ2-7, with 11 nucleotides matching TRBD1. From germline, CDR1 is SGHRS and CDR2 YFSETQ. The CDR3 consists of 16 residues. Trimming removed 5 bases from V and 5 bases from J; junction bases left unmatched: 12. The chain's CDR3 is CASSQGQGAAWNEQYV. CDR3 coding DNA: TGCGCCAGCAGTCAAGGACAGGGGGCGGCGTGGAACGAGCAGTACGTC.

The genes are TRBV3-1 and TRBJ1-2; a possible D gene is TRBD1 (5 bases). The CDR3 runs 14 residues. V was shortened by 0 bases and J by 4 bases, with 9 bases between the two germline ends. The germline V gene has CDR1 LGHDT and CDR2 YNNKEL (reference sequence). The CDR3: CASSQDWGSYGYTF. The DNA for the CDR3 is TGTGCCAGCAGCCAAGATTGGGGGAGCTATGGCTACACCTTC.

The chain carries TRBV10-3 and TRBJ2-2; D is unresolved. Trimming stripped 4 bases from V and 2 bases from J, with 14 bases between. Germline CDR1 is ENHRY and CDR2 is SYGVKD. CDR3 length: 16 amino acids. For the CDR3, the DNA is TGTGCCATCAGTGCTGAAGGCGGTACCAACACCGGGGAGCTGTTTTTT. It is translated as CAISAEGGTNTGELFF.